Below, one T cell receptor beta chain is given with its context. One junction end does not reproduce the germline sequence, and a read error may be involved. Germline V lookup: CDR1 MNHGY, CDR2 SAAAGT. The CDR3 contains 14 residues. These data come from a study of preoperative IRX-2 immunotherapy in early breast cancer. The protocol was immunoSEQ multiplex PCR, while the TCRdb copy is restricted to in-frame clones and leaves out a portion. The table records 30,000 to 45,000 clones, around four fifths of them present only once. Regarding treatment: preoperative locoregional IRX-2 cytokine immunotherapy.

Sample: lymph node tissue, taken after IRX-2 immunotherapy. The chain couples TRBV6-8 to TRBJ1-5; TRBD1 might be the D (6 bases). The receptor's source is a human donor with breast cancer. The CDR3 nucleotides read TGTGCCATCAGTGCAGGGGAATTGAATCAGCCCCAGCATTTT. The encoded protein is CAISAGELNQPQHF.